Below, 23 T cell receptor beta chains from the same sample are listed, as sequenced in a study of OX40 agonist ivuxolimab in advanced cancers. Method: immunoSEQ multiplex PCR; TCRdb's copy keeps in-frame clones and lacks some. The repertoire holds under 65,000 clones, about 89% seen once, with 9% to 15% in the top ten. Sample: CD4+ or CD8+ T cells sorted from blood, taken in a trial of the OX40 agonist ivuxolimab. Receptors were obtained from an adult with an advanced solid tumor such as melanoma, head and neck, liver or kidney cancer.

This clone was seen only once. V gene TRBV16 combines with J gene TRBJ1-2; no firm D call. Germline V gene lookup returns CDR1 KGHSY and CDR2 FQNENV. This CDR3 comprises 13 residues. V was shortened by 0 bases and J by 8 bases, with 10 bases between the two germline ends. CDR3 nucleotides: TGTGCCAGCAGCCAATCGGATGGAGCCGGCTACACCTTC. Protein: CASSQSDGAGYTF.

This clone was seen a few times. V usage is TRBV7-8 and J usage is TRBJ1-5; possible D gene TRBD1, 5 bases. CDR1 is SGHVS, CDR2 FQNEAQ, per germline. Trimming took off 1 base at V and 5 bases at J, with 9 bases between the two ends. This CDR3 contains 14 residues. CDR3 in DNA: TGTGCCAGCAGCTTAGGGGACGGGGATCAGCCCCAGCATTTT. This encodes CASSLGDGDQPQHF.

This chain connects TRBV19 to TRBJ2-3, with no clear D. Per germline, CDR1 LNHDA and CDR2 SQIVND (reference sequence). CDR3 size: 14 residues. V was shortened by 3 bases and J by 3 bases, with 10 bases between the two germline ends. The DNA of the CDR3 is TGTGCCAGTAGTATTGGCTTCCAGACAGATACGCAGTATTTT. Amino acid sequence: CASSIGFQTDTQYF.

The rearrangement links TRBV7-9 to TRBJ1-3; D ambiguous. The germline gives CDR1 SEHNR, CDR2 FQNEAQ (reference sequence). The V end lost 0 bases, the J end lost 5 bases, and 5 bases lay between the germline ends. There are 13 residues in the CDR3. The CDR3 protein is CASSLAKRNTIYF. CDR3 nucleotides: TGTGCCAGCAGCTTAGCGAAGAGAAACACCATATATTTT. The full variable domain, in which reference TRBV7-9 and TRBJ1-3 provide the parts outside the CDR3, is DTGVSQNPRHKITKRGQNVTFRCDPISEHNRLYWYRQTLGQGPEFLTYFQNEAQLEKSRLLSDRFSAERPKGSFSTLEIQRTEQGDSAMYLCASSLAKRNTIYFGEGSWLTVV.

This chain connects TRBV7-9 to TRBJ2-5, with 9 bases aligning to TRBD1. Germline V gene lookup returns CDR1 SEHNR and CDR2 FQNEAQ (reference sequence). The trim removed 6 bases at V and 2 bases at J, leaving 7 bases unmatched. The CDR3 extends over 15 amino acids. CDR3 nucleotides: TGTGCCAGCAGACTTACAGGGGGCCTTCAAGAGACCCAGTACTTC. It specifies CASRLTGGLQETQYF.

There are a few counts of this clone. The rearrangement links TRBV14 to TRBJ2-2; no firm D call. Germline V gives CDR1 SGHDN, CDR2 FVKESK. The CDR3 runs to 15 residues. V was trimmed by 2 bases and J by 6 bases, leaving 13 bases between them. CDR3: CASSQSMGYPGELFF. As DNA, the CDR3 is TGTGCCAGCAGCCAAAGTATGGGATACCCCGGGGAGCTGTTTTTT.

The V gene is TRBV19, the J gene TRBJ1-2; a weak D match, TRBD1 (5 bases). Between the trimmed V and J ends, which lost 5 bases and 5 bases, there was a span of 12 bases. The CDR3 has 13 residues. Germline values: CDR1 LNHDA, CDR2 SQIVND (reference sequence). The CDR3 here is CASSHRSSYGYTF. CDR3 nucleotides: TGTGCCAGTAGTCACAGGTCCTCGTATGGCTACACCTTC.

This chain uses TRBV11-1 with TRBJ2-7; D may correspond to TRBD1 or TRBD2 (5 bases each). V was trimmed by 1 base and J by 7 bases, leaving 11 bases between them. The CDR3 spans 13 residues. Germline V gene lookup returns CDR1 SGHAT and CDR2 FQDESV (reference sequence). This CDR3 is CASSLGGAWEQYV. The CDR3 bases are TGTGCCAGCAGCTTAGGAGGGGCTTGGGAGCAGTACGTC.

CDR3 sequence: CASSESGLAGVLCEQYV. CDR3 nucleotides: TGCGCCAGCAGTGAGTCGGGACTAGCGGGAGTTTTATGCGAGCAGTACGTC. This chain links TRBV10-1 with TRBJ2-7; 14 bases line up with TRBD2. Unmatched junction bases numbered 7, after V lost 0 bases and J lost 6 bases. Germline CDR1 is WNHNN and CDR2 is SYGVQD (reference sequence). The CDR3 length is 17 residues.

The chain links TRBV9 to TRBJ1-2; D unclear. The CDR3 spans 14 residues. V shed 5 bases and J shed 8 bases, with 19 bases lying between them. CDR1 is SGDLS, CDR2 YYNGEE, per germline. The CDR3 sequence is CASRLSSYSGGYTF. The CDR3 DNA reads TGTGCCAGCAGACTGTCGAGTTACTCGGGAGGCTACACCTTC. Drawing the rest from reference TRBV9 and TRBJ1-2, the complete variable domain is DSGVTQTPKHLITATGQRVTLRCSPRSGDLSVYWYQQSLDQGLQFLIQYYNGEERAKGNILERFSAQQFPDLHSELNLSSLELGDSALYFCASRLSSYSGGYTFGSGTRLTVV.

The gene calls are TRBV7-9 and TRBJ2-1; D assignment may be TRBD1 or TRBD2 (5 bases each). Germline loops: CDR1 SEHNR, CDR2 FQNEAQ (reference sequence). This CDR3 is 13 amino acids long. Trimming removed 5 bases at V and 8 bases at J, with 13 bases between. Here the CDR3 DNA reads TGTGCCAGCAGCCCTGGGGGTGACGATGAGCAGTTCTTC. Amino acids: CASSPGGDDEQFF.

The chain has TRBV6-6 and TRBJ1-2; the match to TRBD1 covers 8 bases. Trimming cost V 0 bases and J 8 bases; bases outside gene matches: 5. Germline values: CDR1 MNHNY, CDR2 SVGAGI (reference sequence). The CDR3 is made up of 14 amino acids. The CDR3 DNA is TGTGCCAGCAGTTACTCGGGCAGGGGGCGAGGCTACACCTTC. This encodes CASSYSGRGRGYTF.

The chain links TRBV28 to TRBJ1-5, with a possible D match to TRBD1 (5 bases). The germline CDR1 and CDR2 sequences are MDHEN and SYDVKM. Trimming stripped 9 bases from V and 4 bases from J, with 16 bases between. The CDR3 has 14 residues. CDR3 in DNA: TGTGCCAGTCATGGGACTTCAACTAATCAGCCCCAGCATTTT. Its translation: CASHGTSTNQPQHF.

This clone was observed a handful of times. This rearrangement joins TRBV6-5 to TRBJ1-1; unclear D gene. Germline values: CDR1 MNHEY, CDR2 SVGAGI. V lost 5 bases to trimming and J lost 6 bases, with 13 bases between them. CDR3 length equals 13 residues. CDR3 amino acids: CASSTVEDAEAFF. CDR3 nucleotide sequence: TGTGCCAGCAGTACAGTGGAAGACGCTGAAGCTTTCTTT.

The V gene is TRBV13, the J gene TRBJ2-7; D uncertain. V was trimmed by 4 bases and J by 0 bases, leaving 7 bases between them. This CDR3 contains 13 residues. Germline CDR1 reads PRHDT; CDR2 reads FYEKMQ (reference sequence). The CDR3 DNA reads TGTGCCAGCAGCTCAGTTGACTCCTACGAGCAGTACTTC. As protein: CASSSVDSYEQYF.

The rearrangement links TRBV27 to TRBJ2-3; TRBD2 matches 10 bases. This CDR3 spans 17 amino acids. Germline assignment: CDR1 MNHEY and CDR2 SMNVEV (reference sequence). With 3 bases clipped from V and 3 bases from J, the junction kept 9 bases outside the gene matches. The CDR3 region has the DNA TGTGCCAGCAGTTTCCAAGATAGCGGGGGGTGGACAGATACGCAGTATTTT. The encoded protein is CASSFQDSGGWTDTQYF.

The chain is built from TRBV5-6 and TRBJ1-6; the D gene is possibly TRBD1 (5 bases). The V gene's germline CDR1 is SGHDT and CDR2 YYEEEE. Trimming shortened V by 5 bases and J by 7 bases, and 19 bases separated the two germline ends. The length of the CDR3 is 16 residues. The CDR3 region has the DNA TGTGCCAGCAGGCCGGGACCCCCAGCCTTGAATTCACCCCTCCACTTT. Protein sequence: CASRPGPPALNSPLHF. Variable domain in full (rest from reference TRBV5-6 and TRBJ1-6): DAGVTQSPTHLIKTRGQQVTLRCSPKSGHDTVSWYQQALGQGPQFIFQYYEEEERQRGNFPDRFSGHQFPNYSSELNVNALLLGDSALYLCASRPGPPALNSPLHFGNGTRLTVT.

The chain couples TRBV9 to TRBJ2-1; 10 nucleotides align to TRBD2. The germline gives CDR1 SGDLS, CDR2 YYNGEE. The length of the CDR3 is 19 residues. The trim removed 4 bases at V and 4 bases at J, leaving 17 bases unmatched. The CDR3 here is CASSLRDSRTSGIYNEQFF. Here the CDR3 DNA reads TGTGCCAGCAGCCTCCGGGACAGTAGGACTAGCGGAATTTACAATGAGCAGTTCTTC.

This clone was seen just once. The CDR3 is CASSLVGHPETYNEQFF. For the CDR3, the DNA is TGTGCCAGCAGCTTAGTAGGGCACCCCGAAACCTACAATGAGCAGTTCTTC. V usage is TRBV7-9 and J usage is TRBJ2-1; no clear D. Germline lookup yields CDR1 SEHNR and CDR2 FQNEAQ (reference sequence). V gave up 1 base and J gave up 2 bases, with 15 bases separating them. CDR3 length equals 17 residues. Filled out from reference TRBV7-9 and TRBJ2-1, the complete variable domain reads DTGVSQNPRHKITKRGQNVTFRCDPISEHNRLYWYRQTLGQGPEFLTYFQNEAQLEKSRLLSDRFSAERPKGSFSTLEIQRTEQGDSAMYLCASSLVGHPETYNEQFFGPGTRLTVL.

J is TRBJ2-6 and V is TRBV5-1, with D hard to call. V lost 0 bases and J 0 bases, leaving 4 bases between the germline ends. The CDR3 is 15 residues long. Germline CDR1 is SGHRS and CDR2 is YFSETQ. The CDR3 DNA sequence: TGCGCCAGCAGCTTGGGCTTCTCTGGGGCCAACGTCCTGACTTTC. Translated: CASSLGFSGANVLTF.

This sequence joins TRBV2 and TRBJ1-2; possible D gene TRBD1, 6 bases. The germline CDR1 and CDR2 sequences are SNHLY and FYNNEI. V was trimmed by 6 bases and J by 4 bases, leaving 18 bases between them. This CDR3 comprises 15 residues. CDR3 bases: TGTGCCAGCAGAGACTCCGGGGGGGCTGGCTATGGCTACACCTTC. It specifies CASRDSGGAGYGYTF. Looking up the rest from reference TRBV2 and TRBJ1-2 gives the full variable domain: EPEVTQTPSHQVTQMGQEVILRCVPISNHLYFYWYRQILGQKVEFLVSFYNNEISEKSEIFDDQFSVERPDGSNFTLKIRSTKLEDSAMYFCASRDSGGAGYGYTFGSGTRLTVV.

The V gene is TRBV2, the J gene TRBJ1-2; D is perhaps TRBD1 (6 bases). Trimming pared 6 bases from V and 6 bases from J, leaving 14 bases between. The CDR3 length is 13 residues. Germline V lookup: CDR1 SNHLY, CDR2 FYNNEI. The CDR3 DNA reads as TGTGCCAGCAGGGTCAGGGGCGCAGATGGCTACACCTTC. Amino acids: CASRVRGADGYTF.

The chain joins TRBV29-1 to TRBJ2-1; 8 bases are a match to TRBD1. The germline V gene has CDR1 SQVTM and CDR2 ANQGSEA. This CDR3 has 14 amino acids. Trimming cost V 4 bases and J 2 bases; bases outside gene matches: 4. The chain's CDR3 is CSVAAGGTYNEQFF. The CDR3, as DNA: TGCAGCGTTGCGGCAGGGGGCACCTACAATGAGCAGTTCTTC.